One sample yielded the 21 T cell receptor beta chains listed below, sequenced in a study of cytomegalovirus exposure and HLA in healthy donors (dated by TCRdb to between 2016 and 2019). Libraries were constructed by the immunoSEQ multiplex PCR assay. A mixture of 60 forward primers for TCR Vbeta segments and 13 reverse primers for TCR Jbeta segments was used in the multiplex PCR. TCRdb provides this immuneACCESS table in a form limited to in-frame rearrangements. Some clones are lacking; in checked studies, under half of them reflect an unresolved V gene, and why the rest are absent is not known. This sample has 130,000 or so clones in its table, and roughly 70% of those were observed once. Jointly, the top ten make up 4.3% of the sample. The sequenced sample consisted of PBMCs. The receptor set was obtained from a man younger than 35 in good health and CMV-seropositive.

This chain uses TRBV29-1 with TRBJ1-1; possibly TRBD1 for D (6 bases). The V end was cut by 7 bases, the J end by 2 bases, with 14 bases between. Germline values: CDR1 SQVTM, CDR2 ANQGSEA. The length of the CDR3 is 13 residues. CDR3 residues: CSAGRTANTEAFF. The CDR3 coding sequence is TGCAGCGCCGGGCGGACAGCCAACACTGAAGCTTTCTTT.

The CDR3: CASSHGQGADTQYF. CDR3 DNA: TGTGCCAGCAGCCATGGACAGGGGGCAGATACGCAGTATTTT. The chain uses TRBV11-2 and TRBJ2-3; 10 bases line up with TRBD1. The V gene's germline CDR1 is SGHAT and CDR2 FQNNGV. Trimming at V came to 5 bases and at J to 4 bases, leaving 3 bases not matched to a gene. The CDR3 runs to 14 residues.

The V call is TRBV19, the J call TRBJ1-5; D possibly corresponds to TRBD1 (5 bases). The V gene's germline CDR1 is LNHDA and CDR2 SQIVND (reference sequence). V was cut by 2 bases and J by 2 bases, with 13 bases left in between. This CDR3 spans 16 amino acids. CDR3 sequence reads: CASSIRQGGGNQPQHF. In DNA, the CDR3 is TGTGCCAGTAGTATAAGGCAGGGAGGCGGCAATCAGCCCCAGCATTTT.

The rearrangement links TRBV27 to TRBJ2-5; 9 bases match TRBD2. The CDR3 is 14 residues long. The germline gives CDR1 MNHEY, CDR2 SMNVEV (reference sequence). V was clipped by 5 bases and J by 2 bases; unmatched bases: 3. CDR3 protein: CASSPGLAQETQYF. The CDR3 region has the DNA TGTGCCAGCAGTCCTGGACTAGCGCAAGAGACCCAGTACTTC.

This chain links TRBV27 with TRBJ2-7; 10 nucleotides match TRBD1. The length of the CDR3 is 16 residues. Germline values: CDR1 MNHEY, CDR2 SMNVEV (reference sequence). The J segment lost 3 bases and the V segment lost 6 bases, leaving 11 bases of the junction unmatched. DNA of the CDR3: TGTGCCAGCAGCCTGTCCGGGACAGGGGTCTACTACGAGCAGTACTTC. Protein: CASSLSGTGVYYEQYF.

The chain combines TRBV6-1 with TRBJ1-2; 7 positions match TRBD1. Germline CDR1 reads MNHNS; CDR2 reads SASEGT. The CDR3 extends over 13 amino acids. V gave up 7 bases and J gave up 7 bases; unmatched junction bases: 9. CDR3 residues: CASNEQGLSGYTF. The DNA for the CDR3 is TGTGCCAGCAACGAACAGGGGTTGAGTGGCTACACCTTC.

In this sample, this clone turned up a few times. J is TRBJ1-3 and V is TRBV9, with 7 bases lining up with TRBD1. The CDR3 is 16 residues long. Trimming removed 0 bases from V and 0 bases from J; junction bases left unmatched: 3. Germline CDR1 and CDR2: SGDLS and YYNGEE. CDR3 in DNA: TGTGCCAGCAGCGTAGAACAGGGGAGCTCTGGAAACACCATATATTTT. Protein sequence: CASSVEQGSSGNTIYF.

This clone was counted a few times. V and J are TRBV27 and TRBJ2-7, with 8 nucleotides matching TRBD1. V dropped 5 bases and J dropped 11; count of bases not matched to a gene: 5. The CDR3 contains 11 residues. The V gene's germline CDR1 is MNHEY and CDR2 SMNVEV (reference sequence). The CDR3 nucleotides are TGTGCCAGCAGTCCAGGGGGCGCGGAGTACTTC. This translates into CASSPGGAEYF.

The rearrangement links TRBV6-6 to TRBJ1-1, with 8 bases lining up with TRBD1. V lost 4 bases and J lost 5; bases outside the gene matches: 9. The V gene's germline CDR1 is MNHNY and CDR2 SVGAGI (reference sequence). The CDR3 length is 15 residues. The CDR3 spells CASSSSGGPRTEAFF. CDR3 nucleotides: TGTGCCAGCAGTTCTTCAGGGGGCCCGCGAACTGAAGCTTTCTTT.

The chain uses TRBV27 and TRBJ1-6, with D unresolved. Germline-derived CDR1 and CDR2 are MNHEY and SMNVEV (reference sequence). Trimming pared 3 bases from V and 4 bases from J, leaving 7 bases between. The CDR3 totals 14 residues. Here the CDR3 reads CASSLSRYNSPLHF. The DNA of the CDR3 is TGTGCCAGCAGTTTGAGTCGGTATAATTCACCCCTCCACTTT.

The chain carries TRBV10-1 and TRBJ2-3; 9 bases line up with TRBD2. Germline CDR1 is WNHNN and CDR2 is SYGVQD (reference sequence). The CDR3 loop spans 13 amino acids. Trimming took 5 bases from V and 5 from J; bases not matched to a gene: 2. CDR3 DNA sequence: TGCGCCAGCAGTAGCGGGGGGATAGATACGCAGTATTTT. This sequence encodes CASSSGGIDTQYF.

About this clone: One end of the junction is discordant with germline, which a read error may explain. The CDR3, as DNA: TGTGCCGGCAGCCAAGACAGGGGAACCTTGGGGGATACGCAGTATTTT. Translated, it gives CAGSQDRGTLGDTQYF. The rearrangement joins TRBV14 to TRBJ2-3; 8 bases map to TRBD1. Looked up from germline, CDR1 is SGHDN and CDR2 is FVKESK. The CDR3 is 16 amino acids.

The chain joins TRBV10-3 to TRBJ2-3; 8 bases align to TRBD2. Unmatched junction bases numbered 9, after V lost 3 bases and J lost 4 bases. Germline V CDR1 and CDR2: ENHRY, SYGVKD. The CDR3 runs 16 residues. The CDR3 DNA sequence: TGTGCCATCAGTGACCCGGGAGGGACGAATCCAGATACGCAGTATTTT. The encoded protein is CAISDPGGTNPDTQYF.

V and J are TRBV19 and TRBJ2-7, with 8 bases fitting TRBD1. The junction had 7 bases not matched to a gene; V was cut back by 6 bases and J by 3 bases. This CDR3 spans 14 amino acids. Germline values: CDR1 LNHDA, CDR2 SQIVND (reference sequence). The CDR3 reads CASSPDRGIYEQYF. CDR3 DNA: TGTGCCAGTAGCCCTGACAGGGGTATCTACGAGCAGTACTTC.

The chain uses TRBV9 and TRBJ2-2; possibly TRBD2 for D (5 bases). The CDR3 spans 16 residues. Germline lookup yields CDR1 SGDLS and CDR2 YYNGEE. Trimming stripped 4 bases from V and 1 base from J, with 14 bases between. The CDR3 sequence is CASSYRLGRNTGELFF. The CDR3 region has the DNA TGTGCCAGCAGCTACCGGCTTGGGAGGAACACCGGGGAGCTGTTTTTT.

The genes are TRBV30 and TRBJ2-7, with 11 bases matching TRBD2. J was trimmed by 2 bases and V by 4 bases; bases with no gene match: 7. In germline, CDR1 is GTSNPN, CDR2 SVGIG (reference sequence). The CDR3 has 15 residues. The CDR3 DNA follows: TGTGCCTGGACTGGGGGGACTAGCGGAGCCTACGAGCAGTACTTC. This codes for CAWTGGTSGAYEQYF. Supplemented by reference TRBV30 and TRBJ2-7, the full variable domain reads SQTIHQWPATLVQPVGSPLSLECTVEGTSNPNLYWYRQAAGRGLQLLFYSVGIGQISSEVPQNLSASRPQDRQFILSSKKLLLSDSGFYLCAWTGGTSGAYEQYFGPGTRLTVT.

This chain uses TRBV7-2 with TRBJ2-2, with D possibly being TRBD2 (6 bases). Germline CDR1 is SGHTA and CDR2 is FQGNSA. The CDR3 has 14 residues. Deletions cut 0 bases from V and 6 bases from J, with 8 bases between. CDR3 DNA sequence: TGTGCCAGCAGCTTAGCGGGAGGACCCGGGGAGCTGTTTTTT. Translating gives CASSLAGGPGELFF.

The chain has TRBV11-3 and TRBJ2-7; 12 bases agree with TRBD1. In germline, CDR1 is SGHNT, CDR2 YENEEA. The CDR3 loop spans 16 amino acids. The V segment lost 5 bases and the J segment 2 bases; nucleotides outside the gene matches: 7. CDR3 sequence reads: CASSPGQGAIPYEQYF. The CDR3 DNA sequence: TGTGCCAGCAGCCCGGGACAGGGGGCGATCCCCTACGAGCAGTACTTC.

The chain couples TRBV6-5 to TRBJ2-7, with 10 bases fitting TRBD1. V gave up 6 bases and J gave up 3 bases; unmatched junction bases: 8. From germline, CDR1 is MNHEY and CDR2 SVGAGI. This CDR3 comprises 15 residues. CDR3 DNA sequence: TGTGCCAGCAGCAGCTCCGGGACAGGGGACTACGAGCAGTACTTC. Translated, it gives CASSSSGTGDYEQYF.

The table lists this clone with a few counts. The V and J genes are TRBV28 and TRBJ2-7; perhaps TRBD2 as D (5 bases). V lost 6 bases and J 0 bases, leaving 6 bases between the germline ends. The CDR3 is made up of 12 amino acids. Per the germline V gene, CDR1 is MDHEN and CDR2 is SYDVKM. The CDR3 loop is CASSRDSYEQYF. The CDR3 DNA reads TGTGCCAGCAGCCGGGACTCCTACGAGCAGTACTTC.

The chain links TRBV5-1 to TRBJ1-1; tentatively, D is TRBD1 (5 bases). Deletions cut 4 bases from V and 3 bases from J, with 13 bases between. The CDR3 contains 14 residues. Per the germline V gene, CDR1 is SGHRS and CDR2 is YFSETQ. The CDR3 DNA is TGCGCCAGCAGCGAGATCGAAGGGGACACTGAAGCTTTCTTT. This translates into CASSEIEGDTEAFF.